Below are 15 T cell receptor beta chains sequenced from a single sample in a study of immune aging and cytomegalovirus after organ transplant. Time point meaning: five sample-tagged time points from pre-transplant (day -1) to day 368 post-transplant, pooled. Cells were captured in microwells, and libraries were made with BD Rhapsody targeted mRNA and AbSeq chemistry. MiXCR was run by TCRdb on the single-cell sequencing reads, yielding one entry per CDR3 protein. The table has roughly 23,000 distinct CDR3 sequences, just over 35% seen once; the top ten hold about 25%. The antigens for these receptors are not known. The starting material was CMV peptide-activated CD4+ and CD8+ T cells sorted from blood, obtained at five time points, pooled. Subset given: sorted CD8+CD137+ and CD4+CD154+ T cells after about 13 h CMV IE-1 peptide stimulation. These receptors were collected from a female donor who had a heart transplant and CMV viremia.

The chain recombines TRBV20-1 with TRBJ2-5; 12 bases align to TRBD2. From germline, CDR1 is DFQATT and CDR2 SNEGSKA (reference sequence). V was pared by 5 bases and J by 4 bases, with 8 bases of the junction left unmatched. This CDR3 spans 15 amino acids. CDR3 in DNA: TGCAGTGCTGTTAGACTAGCGGGAGAGGCAGAGACCCAGTACTTC. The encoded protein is CSAVRLAGEAETQYF.

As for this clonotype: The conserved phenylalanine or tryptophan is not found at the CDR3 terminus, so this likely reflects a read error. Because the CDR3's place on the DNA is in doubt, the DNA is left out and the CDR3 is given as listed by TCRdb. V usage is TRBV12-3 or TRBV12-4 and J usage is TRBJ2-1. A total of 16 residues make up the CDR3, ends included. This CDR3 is CASSFGGRYRYNERFL.

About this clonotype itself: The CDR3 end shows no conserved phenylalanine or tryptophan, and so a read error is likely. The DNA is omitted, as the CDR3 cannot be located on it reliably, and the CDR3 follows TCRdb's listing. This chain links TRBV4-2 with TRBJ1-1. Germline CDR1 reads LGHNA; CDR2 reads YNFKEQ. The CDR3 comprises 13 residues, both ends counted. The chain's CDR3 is CASSQGLYTEAFV.

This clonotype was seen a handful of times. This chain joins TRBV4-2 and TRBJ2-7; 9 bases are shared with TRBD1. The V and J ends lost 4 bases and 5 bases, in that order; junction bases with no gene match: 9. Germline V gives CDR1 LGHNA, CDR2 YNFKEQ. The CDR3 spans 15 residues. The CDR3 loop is CASSPSGTGIDEQYF. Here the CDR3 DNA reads TGTGCCAGCAGCCCGTCCGGGACAGGGATTGACGAGCAGTACTTC.

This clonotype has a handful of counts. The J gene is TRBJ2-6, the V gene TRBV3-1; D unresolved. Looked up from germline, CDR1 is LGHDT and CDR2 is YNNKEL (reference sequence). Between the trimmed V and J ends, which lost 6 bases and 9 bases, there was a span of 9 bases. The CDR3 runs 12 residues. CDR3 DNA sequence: TGTGCCAGCAGTACCCTAGGCAACGTCCTGACTTTC. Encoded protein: CASSTLGNVLTF.

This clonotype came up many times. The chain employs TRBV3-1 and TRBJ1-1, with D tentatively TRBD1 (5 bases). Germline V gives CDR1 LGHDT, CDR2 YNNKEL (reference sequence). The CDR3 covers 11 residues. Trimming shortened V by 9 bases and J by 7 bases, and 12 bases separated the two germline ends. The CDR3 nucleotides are TGTGCCAGTAGTAGGGGACTTGAAGCTTTCTTT. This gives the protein CASSRGLEAFF.

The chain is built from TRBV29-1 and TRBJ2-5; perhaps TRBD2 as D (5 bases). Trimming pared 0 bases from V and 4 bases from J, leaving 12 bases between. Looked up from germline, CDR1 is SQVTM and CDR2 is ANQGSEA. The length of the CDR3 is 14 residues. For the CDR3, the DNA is TGCAGCGTTGAAGAAGAGGGCGTACGAGAGACCCAGTACTTC. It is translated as CSVEEEGVRETQYF.

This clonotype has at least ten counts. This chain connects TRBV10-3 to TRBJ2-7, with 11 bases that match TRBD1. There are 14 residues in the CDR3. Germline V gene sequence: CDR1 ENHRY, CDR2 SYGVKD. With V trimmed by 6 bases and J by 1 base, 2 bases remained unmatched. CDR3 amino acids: CAISRDRGSYEQYF. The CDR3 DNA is TGTGCCATCAGCAGGGACAGGGGGTCCTACGAGCAGTACTTC.

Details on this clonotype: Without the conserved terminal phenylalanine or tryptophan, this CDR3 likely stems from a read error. CDR3 sequence reads: CSVETGPTEAFS. CDR3 nucleotides: TGCAGCGTCGAAACAGGGCCCACTGAAGCTTTCTCT. This chain joins TRBV29-1 and TRBJ1-1, with D possibly matching TRBD1 (6 bases). This CDR3 comprises 12 residues. V was trimmed by 6 bases and J by 4 bases, leaving 12 bases between them. CDR1 and CDR2 from the germline V gene are SQVTM and ANQGSEA.

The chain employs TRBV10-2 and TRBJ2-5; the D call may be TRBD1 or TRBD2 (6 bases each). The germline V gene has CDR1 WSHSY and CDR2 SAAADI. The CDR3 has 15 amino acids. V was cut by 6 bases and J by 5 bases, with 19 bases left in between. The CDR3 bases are TGCGCCAGCAGCAGGGGAGGTTTTGGGGCGGAGACCCAGTACTTC. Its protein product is CASSRGGFGAETQYF.

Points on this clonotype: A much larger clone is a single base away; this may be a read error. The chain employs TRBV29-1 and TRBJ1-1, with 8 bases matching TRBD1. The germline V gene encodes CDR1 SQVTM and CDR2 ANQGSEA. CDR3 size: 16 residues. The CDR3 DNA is TGCAGCGTTGAGTACGCCAGGGGGCCCATGAACACTGCAGCTTTCTTT. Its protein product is CSVEYARGPMNTAAFF.

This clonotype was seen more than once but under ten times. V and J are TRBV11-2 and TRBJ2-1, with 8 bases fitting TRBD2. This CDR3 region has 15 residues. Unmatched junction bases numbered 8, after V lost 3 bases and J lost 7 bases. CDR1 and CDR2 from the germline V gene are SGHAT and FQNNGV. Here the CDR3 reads CASSFGSGSLNEQFF. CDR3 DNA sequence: TGTGCCAGCAGCTTCGGGAGCGGGAGTTTAAATGAGCAGTTCTTC.

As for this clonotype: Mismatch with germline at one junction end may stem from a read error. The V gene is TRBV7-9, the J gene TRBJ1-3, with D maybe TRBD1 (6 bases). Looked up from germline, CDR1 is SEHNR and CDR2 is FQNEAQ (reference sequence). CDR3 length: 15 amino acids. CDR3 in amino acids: CASSLGGATGNTTYF. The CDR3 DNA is TGTGCCAGCAGCTTAGGTGGGGCGACAGGAAACACCACATATTTT.

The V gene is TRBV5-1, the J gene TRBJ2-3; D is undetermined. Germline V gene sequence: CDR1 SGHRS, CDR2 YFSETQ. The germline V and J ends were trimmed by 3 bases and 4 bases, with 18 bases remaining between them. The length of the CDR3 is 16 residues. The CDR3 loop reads CASSSANFRHADTQYF. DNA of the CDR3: TGCGCCAGCAGCTCCGCCAACTTCCGCCATGCAGATACGCAGTATTTT. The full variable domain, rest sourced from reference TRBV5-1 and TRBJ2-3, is KAGVTQTPRYLIKTRGQQVTLSCSPISGHRSVSWYQQTPGQGLQFLFEYFSETQRNKGNFPGRFSGRQFSNSRSEMNVSTLELGDSALYLCASSSANFRHADTQYFGPGTRLTVL.

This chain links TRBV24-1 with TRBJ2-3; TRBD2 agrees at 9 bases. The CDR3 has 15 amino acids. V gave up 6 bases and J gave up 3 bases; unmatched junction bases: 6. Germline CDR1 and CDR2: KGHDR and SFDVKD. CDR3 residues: CATSLRSGGTDTQYF. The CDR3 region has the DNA TGTGCCACCAGTCTTCGGAGCGGGGGGACAGATACGCAGTATTTT.